The 2 T cell receptor beta chains below come from one sample, sequenced in a study of OX40 agonist ivuxolimab in advanced cancers. Assay: immunoSEQ multiplex PCR; the TCRdb copy retains only in-frame clones and omits some. In the table there are roughly 75,000 clones, 70% to 90% of which are singletons. The specimen was CD4+ or CD8+ T cells sorted from blood, collected in a trial of the OX40 agonist ivuxolimab. The receptors stem from an adult with an advanced solid tumor such as melanoma, head and neck, liver or kidney cancer.

V gene TRBV9 combines with J gene TRBJ2-1, with a weak D call TRBD1 (5 bases). Germline values: CDR1 SGDLS, CDR2 YYNGEE. This CDR3 has 14 amino acids. Trimming left V 0 bases short and J 2 bases short, with 6 bases between. CDR3 bases: TGTGCCAGCAGCGTAGGCAGGGCCTACAATGAGCAGTTCTTC. Its translation is CASSVGRAYNEQFF.

The chain is built from TRBV18 and TRBJ1-1; D unresolved. V was shortened by 6 bases and J by 4 bases, with 15 bases between the two germline ends. Germline values: CDR1 KGHSH, CDR2 LQKENI. The CDR3 consists of 14 residues. The CDR3 DNA sequence: TGTGCCAGCTCGCTTTCTAGTCGAAGCACTGAAGCTTTCTTT. Encoded protein: CASSLSSRSTEAFF.